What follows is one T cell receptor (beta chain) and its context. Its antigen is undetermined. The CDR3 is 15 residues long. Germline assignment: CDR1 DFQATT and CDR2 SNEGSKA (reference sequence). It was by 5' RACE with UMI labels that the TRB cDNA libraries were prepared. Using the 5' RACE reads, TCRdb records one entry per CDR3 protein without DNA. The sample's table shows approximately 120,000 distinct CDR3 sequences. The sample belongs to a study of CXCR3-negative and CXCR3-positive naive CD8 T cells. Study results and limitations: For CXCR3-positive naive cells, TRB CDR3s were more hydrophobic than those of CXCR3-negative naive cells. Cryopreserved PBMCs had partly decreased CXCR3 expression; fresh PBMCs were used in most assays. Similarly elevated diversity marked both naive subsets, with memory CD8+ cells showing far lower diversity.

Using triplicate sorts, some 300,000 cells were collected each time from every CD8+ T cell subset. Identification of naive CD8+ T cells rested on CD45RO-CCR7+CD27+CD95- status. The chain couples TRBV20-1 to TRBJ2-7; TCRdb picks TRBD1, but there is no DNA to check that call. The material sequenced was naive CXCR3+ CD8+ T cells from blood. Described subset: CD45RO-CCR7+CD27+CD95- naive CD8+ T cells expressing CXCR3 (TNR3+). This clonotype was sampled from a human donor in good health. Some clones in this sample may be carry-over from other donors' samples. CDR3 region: CSARFLDPGTYEQYF.